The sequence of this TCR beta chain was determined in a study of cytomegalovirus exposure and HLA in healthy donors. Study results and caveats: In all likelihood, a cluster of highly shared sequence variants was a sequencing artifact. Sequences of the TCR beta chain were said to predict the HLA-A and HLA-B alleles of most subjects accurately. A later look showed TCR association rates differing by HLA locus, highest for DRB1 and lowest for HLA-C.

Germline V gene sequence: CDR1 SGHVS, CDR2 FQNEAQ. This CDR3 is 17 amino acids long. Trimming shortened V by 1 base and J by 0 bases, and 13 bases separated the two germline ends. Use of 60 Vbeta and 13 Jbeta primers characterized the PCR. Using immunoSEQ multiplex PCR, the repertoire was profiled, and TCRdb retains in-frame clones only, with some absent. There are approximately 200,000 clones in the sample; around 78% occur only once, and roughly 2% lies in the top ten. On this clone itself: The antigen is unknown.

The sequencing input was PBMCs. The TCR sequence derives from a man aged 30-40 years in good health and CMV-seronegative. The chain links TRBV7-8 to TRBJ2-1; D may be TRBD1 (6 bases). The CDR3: CASSLGWQGSSYNEQFF. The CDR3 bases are TGTGCCAGCAGCTTAGGCTGGCAGGGGAGCTCCTACAATGAGCAGTTCTTC.